The 19 T cell receptor beta chains given below trace back to one sample, sequenced in a study of glioma-infiltrating T cells. Amplification of TCR alpha and beta CDR3 regions from RNA used iRepertoire nested multiplex PCR. Via MiXCR, TCRdb re-called the multiplex PCR reads, giving one row per CDR3 protein. The sample contains under 200,000 distinct CDR3 sequences, over 40% of which appear only once. The source material was glioma tissue, nonneoplastic brain tissue, or PBMCs (not recorded which). The origin of the receptors is a human donor with low-grade glioma or glioblastoma, undergoing nonglioma brain surgery, or in good health (not recorded which).

At least ten counts were recorded for this clonotype. The chain recombines TRBV5-8 with TRBJ2-3; possible D gene TRBD1, 6 bases. V was clipped by 2 bases and J by 4 bases, with 8 bases between them. The CDR3 is 13 amino acids. Germline-derived CDR1 and CDR2 are SGHTS and YDEGEE. CDR3 amino acids: CASSFQGSDTQYF. CDR3 DNA sequence: TGTGCCAGCAGCTTCCAGGGGTCAGATACGCAGTATTTT.

As for this clonotype: This clone may be a read error of a much larger clone one base away. This sequence joins TRBV2 and TRBJ2-7; TRBD2 agrees at 9 bases. This CDR3 comprises 14 residues. Trimming at V came to 4 bases and at J to 7 bases, leaving 8 bases not matched to a gene. CDR1 is SNHLY and CDR2 is FYNNEI in the germline V gene. The CDR3 here is CASSGTSAYNEQYF. For the CDR3, the DNA is TGTGCCAGCAGTGGGACTAGCGCGTACAATGAGCAGTACTTC.

This clonotype was picked up a small number of times. J is TRBJ2-3 and V is TRBV12-3 or TRBV12-4; D is undetermined. CDR3 length: 14 residues. Trimming cost V 2 bases and J 2 bases, with 8 bases left between them. The CDR3 protein is CASSLQPNTDTQYF. The CDR3 nucleotides read TGTGCCAGCAGTTTACAGCCTAACACAGATACGCAGTATTTT.

The J gene is TRBJ2-7, the V gene TRBV20-1; TRBD1 matches 10 bases. Germline CDR1 reads DFQATT; CDR2 reads SNEGSKA (reference sequence). With 6 bases clipped from V and 9 bases from J, the junction kept 8 bases outside the gene matches. The CDR3 totals 12 residues. CDR3 bases: TGCAGTGCAGAGACAGGGGGCAGTGGGCAGTACTTC. Its protein is CSAETGGSGQYF.

Regarding this clonotype: This may arise from a read error, as a much more abundant clone is one base away. This chain joins TRBV28 and TRBJ2-7, with 9 bases identical to TRBD2. After removal of 6 bases from V and 4 bases from J, the junction contained 7 bases not matched to a gene. Per germline, CDR1 MDHEN and CDR2 SYDVKM. This CDR3 has 14 residues. CDR3 protein: CASRVLAGPYEQYF. CDR3 DNA: TGTGCCAGCAGGGTACTAGCGGGTCCATACGAGCAGTACTTC.

V gene TRBV28 combines with J gene TRBJ2-3; 8 bases are shared with TRBD2. There are 16 residues in the CDR3. Losses at the gene ends were 6 bases for V and 7 bases for J; bases not matched to a gene: 15. Germline CDR1 is MDHEN and CDR2 is SYDVKM. For the CDR3, the DNA is TGTGCCAGCAGCCAATACAATAGCGGGATCGTGAATACGCAGTATTTT. Protein product: CASSQYNSGIVNTQYF.

This clonotype was detected a few times. The chain uses TRBV12-3 or TRBV12-4 and TRBJ1-1; 8 positions match TRBD1. This CDR3 is built from 15 residues. V lost 6 bases and J lost 8; bases outside the gene matches: 14. DNA of the CDR3: TGTGCCAGCAGCATTCACGCAGGGGGCGTGATGGAAGCTTTCTTT. This gives the protein CASSIHAGGVMEAFF.

Of note for this clonotype: Possible read error: a much larger clone is one base away. The chain joins TRBV20-1 to TRBJ2-7; TRBD2 aligns across 10 bases. Per germline, CDR1 DFQATT and CDR2 SNEGSKA (reference sequence). This CDR3 has 15 residues. With 6 bases clipped from V and 9 bases from J, the junction kept 17 bases outside the gene matches. CDR3 in amino acids: CSALTHRIAGGGQYF. The CDR3 DNA reads as TGCAGTGCCCTGACGCATAGAATAGCGGGAGGCGGGCAGTACTTC.

This clonotype has a single count. A much bigger clone sits one base away, suggesting this may be a read error. The chain uses TRBV28 and TRBJ2-5; TRBD2 might be the D (5 bases). This CDR3 is 12 amino acids long. Germline values: CDR1 MDHEN, CDR2 SYDVKM. The CDR3 DNA sequence: TGTGCCAGCAGTGAGGGAAGAGAGACCGAGTACTTC. This codes for CASSEGRETEYF.

Of note for this clonotype: This may be a read error: a much more frequent sequence differs by one nucleotide. The chain links TRBV15 to TRBJ2-5; D unclear. The length of the CDR3 is 15 residues. Germline CDR1 and CDR2: LNHNV and YYDKDF (reference sequence). With 5 bases removed from V and 4 bases from J, the gap between germline ends came to 17 bases. This CDR3 is CATSFTSSLGETQYF. The CDR3 DNA follows: TGTGCCACCAGCTTTACGAGCTCCTTGGGAGAGACCCAGTACTTC. The variable domain in full, with the rest retrieved from reference TRBV15 and TRBJ2-5, is DAMVIQNPRYQVTQFGKPVTLSCSQTLNHNVMYWYQQKSSQAPKLLFHYYDKDFNNEADTPDNFQSRRPNTSFCFLDIRSPGLGDTAMYLCATSFTSSLGETQYFGPGTRLLVL.

This clonotype has a count of ten or more. V is TRBV6-1 and J is TRBJ2-3; a possible D gene is TRBD2 (6 bases). Germline V lookup: CDR1 MNHNS, CDR2 SASEGT. The CDR3 consists of 13 residues. V shed 6 bases and J shed 11 bases, with 18 bases lying between them. The CDR3 reads CASRLHPGEMQYF. CDR3 bases: TGTGCCAGCAGACTCCACCCGGGGGAGATGCAGTATTTT.

J is TRBJ2-1 and V is TRBV24-1, with D tentatively TRBD2 (5 bases). Germline CDR1 KGHDR, CDR2 SFDVKD. The ends were cut back, 6 bases at V and 0 bases at J, with 8 bases in the middle. This CDR3 is 14 amino acids long. CDR3 in DNA: TGTGCCACCAGTATAGCGAGCTCCTACAATGAGCAGTTCTTC. Protein sequence: CATSIASSYNEQFF.

Many counts were recorded for this clonotype. The J gene is TRBJ1-1, the V gene TRBV15; no reliable D call. The CDR3 covers 12 residues. CDR1 and CDR2 from the germline V gene are LNHNV and YYDKDF (reference sequence). Deletions cut 8 bases from V and 0 bases from J, with 7 bases between. The CDR3 DNA reads as TGTGCCACCGCGGCCGTGAACACTGAAGCTTTCTTT. This translates into CATAAVNTEAFF. Full variable domain (remainder filled in from reference TRBV15 and TRBJ1-1): DAMVIQNPRYQVTQFGKPVTLSCSQTLNHNVMYWYQQKSSQAPKLLFHYYDKDFNNEADTPDNFQSRRPNTSFCFLDIRSPGLGDTAMYLCATAAVNTEAFFGQGTRLTVV.

Concerning this clonotype itself: A much larger clonotype is one base distant, so this may be a read error. The rearrangement joins TRBV10-2 to TRBJ2-1; 9 nucleotides align to TRBD2. Germline values: CDR1 WSHSY, CDR2 SAAADI. This CDR3 has 13 amino acids. The chain's CDR3 is CATRGREGNGQFF. The CDR3 DNA reads as TGTGCCACCCGGGGGCGGGAGGGAAATGGGCAGTTCTTC.

This chain links TRBV10-3 with TRBJ2-3; TRBD2 agrees at 16 bases. CDR3 size: 17 residues. Germline V gene data show CDR1 as ENHRY and CDR2 as SYGVKD. The junction had 8 bases not matched to a gene; V was cut back by 5 bases and J by 6 bases. The CDR3 loop is CAISSGTSGRGSDTQYF. The CDR3 DNA reads TGTGCCATCAGTTCCGGGACTAGCGGGAGGGGCAGTGATACGCAGTATTTT.

This clonotype was observed a few times. V gene TRBV2 combines with J gene TRBJ2-2; 7 positions match TRBD2. The CDR3 contains 15 residues. J gave up 6 bases and V 6 bases, and 10 bases lay outside the gene matches. Germline CDR1 is SNHLY and CDR2 is FYNNEI. The CDR3 DNA reads as TGTGCCAGCAGGATCACTAGCGAGGCGGCCGGGGAGCTGTTTTTT. Protein sequence: CASRITSEAAGELFF.

This clonotype was seen a handful of times. This rearrangement joins TRBV14 to TRBJ2-1; D is unclear. The CDR3 length is 12 residues. V lost 3 bases and J 8 bases, leaving 8 bases between the germline ends. In germline, CDR1 is SGHDN, CDR2 FVKESK. CDR3 nucleotides: TGTGCCAGCAGCCACGGTAGCTATGAGCAGTTCTTC. Encoded protein: CASSHGSYEQFF.

This clonotype came up once. This CDR3 reads CASSLAFEKRRDNEQYF. The DNA of the CDR3 is TGTGCCAGCAGCTTAGCGTTCGAGAAAAGAAGAGACAATGAGCAGTACTTC. This chain uses TRBV7-9 with TRBJ2-7; D not certain. The CDR3 is made up of 17 amino acids. CDR1 and CDR2 (germline): SEHNR, FQNEAQ (reference sequence). The V gene lost 0 bases and the J gene lost 7 bases, with 22 bases spanning the gap.

This rearrangement joins TRBV29-1 to TRBJ2-3; no clear D. Germline CDR1 and CDR2: SQVTM and ANQGSEA. Trimming cost V 6 bases and J 5 bases, with 9 bases left between them. The CDR3 sequence is 11 residues long. The chain's CDR3 is CSVELIDTQYF. DNA of the CDR3: TGCAGCGTGGAATTGATAGATACGCAGTATTTT.